These T cell receptor beta chains were read from a single sample in a study of cytomegalovirus exposure and HLA in healthy donors. TCRdb's table, derived via immunoSEQ multiplex PCR, lists solely in-frame clones and lacks some. Recorded for this sample: about 160,000 clones. Sequenced input: PBMCs. These receptors all stem from a man aged 25-40 years in good health and CMV-seronegative. Both conserved end residues are part of each CDR3. The D gene is left open where the match is weak.

cdr3_length: 16; d_call: TRBD1; j_call: TRBJ2-7; v_call: TRBV6-5; cdr3_aa: CASSYSWDRGAYEQYF; cdr3_nt: TGTGCCAGCAGTTACTCCTGGGACAGGGGCGCCTACGAGCAGTACTTC
cdr3_length: 17; d_call: -; j_call: TRBJ1-6; v_call: TRBV5-4; cdr3_aa: CASRTGTPMSYNSPLHF; cdr3_nt: TGTGCCAGCAGGACCGGGACACCGATGTCCTATAATTCACCCCTCCACTTT
cdr3_length: 14; d_call: TRBD1; j_call: TRBJ1-2; v_call: TRBV25-1; cdr3_aa: CASSEWGTGTGYTF; cdr3_nt: TGTGCCAGCAGTGAATGGGGGACAGGAACGGGCTACACCTTC
cdr3_length: 13; d_call: -; j_call: TRBJ1-2; v_call: TRBV27; cdr3_aa: CASSLVQGSGYTF; cdr3_nt: TGTGCCAGCAGTTTAGTTCAGGGTTCTGGCTACACCTTC
cdr3_length: 14; d_call: -; j_call: TRBJ2-7; v_call: TRBV19; cdr3_aa: CASSRGTEVDEQYF; cdr3_nt: TGTGCCAGTAGTAGGGGGACTGAGGTGGACGAGCAGTACTTC
cdr3_length: 15; d_call: TRBD1; j_call: TRBJ1-3; v_call: TRBV28; cdr3_aa: CASSPGQFSGNTIYF; cdr3_nt: TGTGCCAGCAGCCCGGGACAGTTCTCTGGAAACACCATATATTTT
cdr3_length: 18; d_call: TRBD2; j_call: TRBJ2-7; v_call: TRBV6-1; cdr3_aa: CASSVRRYGTSDRYEQYF; cdr3_nt: TGTGCCAGCAGTGTCCGACGATACGGGACTAGCGACCGCTACGAGCAGTACTTC
cdr3_length: 16; d_call: -; j_call: TRBJ2-6; v_call: TRBV5-1; cdr3_aa: CASSRGSGSGANVLTF; cdr3_nt: TGCGCCAGCAGCAGGGGGTCGGGCTCCGGGGCCAACGTCCTGACTTTC
cdr3_length: 14; d_call: -; j_call: TRBJ2-3; v_call: TRBV7-2; cdr3_aa: CASLVGFSTDTQYF; cdr3_nt: TGTGCCAGCCTGGTCGGGTTCAGCACAGATACGCAGTATTTT
cdr3_length: 14; d_call: -; j_call: TRBJ2-7; v_call: TRBV7-2; cdr3_aa: CASSLDGSSYEQYF; cdr3_nt: TGTGCCAGCAGCTTAGACGGGAGCTCCTACGAGCAGTACTTC
cdr3_length: 17; d_call: -; j_call: TRBJ1-6; v_call: TRBV5-4; cdr3_aa: CASSLEGGIYDNSPLHF; cdr3_nt: TGTGCCAGCAGCTTGGAGGGCGGGATCTACGATAATTCACCCCTCCACTTT
cdr3_length: 16; d_call: -; j_call: TRBJ2-2; v_call: TRBV7-7; cdr3_aa: CASSRLATSNTGELFF; cdr3_nt: TGTGCCAGCAGCCGATTAGCGACCTCGAACACCGGGGAGCTGTTTTTT
cdr3_length: 19; d_call: TRBD2; j_call: TRBJ2-1; v_call: TRBV7-8; cdr3_aa: CASREGRLAGTKSYNEQFF; cdr3_nt: TGTGCCAGCAGGGAGGGAAGACTAGCGGGAACGAAGTCCTACAATGAGCAGTTCTTC
cdr3_length: 16; d_call: -; j_call: TRBJ2-3; v_call: TRBV6-4; cdr3_aa: CASSDYGGPDTDTQYF; cdr3_nt: TGTGCCAGCAGTGATTACGGAGGGCCCGACACAGATACGCAGTATTTT
cdr3_length: 15; d_call: -; j_call: TRBJ1-2; v_call: TRBV10-3; cdr3_aa: CAISESNRVVYGYTF; cdr3_nt: TGTGCCATCAGTGAGTCGAACAGGGTGGTCTATGGCTACACCTTC
cdr3_length: 15; d_call: -; j_call: TRBJ1-1; v_call: TRBV7-2; cdr3_aa: CASSLGGQGGFEAFF; cdr3_nt: TGTGCCAGCAGCTTAGGGGGGCAGGGTGGTTTTGAAGCTTTCTTT
cdr3_length: 15; d_call: TRBD1; j_call: TRBJ1-2; v_call: TRBV7-6; cdr3_aa: CASSYGTGSPHGYTF; cdr3_nt: TGTGCCAGCAGTTATGGGACAGGGAGTCCGCATGGCTACACCTTC
cdr3_length: 14; d_call: -; j_call: TRBJ1-5; v_call: TRBV7-2; cdr3_aa: CASSPGLDNQPQHF; cdr3_nt: TGTGCCAGCAGCCCGGGACTGGACAATCAGCCCCAGCATTTT
cdr3_length: 15; d_call: TRBD2; j_call: TRBJ2-2; v_call: TRBV6-4; cdr3_aa: CASSDASGGTGELFF; cdr3_nt: TGTGCCAGCAGTGACGCTAGCGGAGGCACCGGGGAGCTGTTTTTT
cdr3_length: 15; d_call: TRBD1; j_call: TRBJ2-7; v_call: TRBV6-1; cdr3_aa: CASSATRTGVGEQYF; cdr3_nt: TGTGCCAGCAGTGCGACACGGACAGGAGTCGGGGAGCAGTACTTC
cdr3_length: 12; d_call: -; j_call: TRBJ1-1; v_call: TRBV29-1; cdr3_aa: CSVEDEVSGAFF; cdr3_nt: TGCAGCGTTGAAGATGAGGTATCTGGAGCTTTCTTT
cdr3_length: 14; d_call: -; j_call: TRBJ2-2; v_call: TRBV7-6; cdr3_aa: CASSLGQNTGELFF; cdr3_nt: TGTGCCAGCAGCTTAGGGCAGAACACCGGGGAGCTGTTTTTT
cdr3_length: 14; d_call: -; j_call: TRBJ1-3; v_call: TRBV7-9; cdr3_aa: CASSRIDTGNTIYF; cdr3_nt: TGTGCCAGCAGCCGAATTGACACTGGAAACACCATATATTTT
cdr3_length: 16; d_call: -; j_call: TRBJ1-5; v_call: TRBV4-2; cdr3_aa: CASRFLAGGSGQPQHF; cdr3_nt: TGTGCCAGCAGGTTCCTCGCGGGGGGTAGCGGTCAGCCCCAGCATTTT
cdr3_length: 14; d_call: TRBD1; j_call: TRBJ2-7; v_call: TRBV5-1; cdr3_aa: CASSLDRGDYEQYF; cdr3_nt: TGCGCCAGCAGCTTGGACAGGGGCGACTACGAGCAGTACTTC
cdr3_length: 14; d_call: -; j_call: TRBJ1-5; v_call: TRBV5-1; cdr3_aa: CASSLGEINQPQHF; cdr3_nt: TGCGCCAGCAGCTTGGGGGAGATTAATCAGCCCCAGCATTTT
cdr3_length: 15; d_call: TRBD2; j_call: TRBJ2-2; v_call: TRBV4-3; cdr3_aa: CASSPETSEPGELFF; cdr3_nt: TGCGCCAGCAGCCCAGAAACTAGCGAACCCGGGGAGCTGTTTTTT
cdr3_length: 13; d_call: -; j_call: TRBJ2-5; v_call: TRBV2; cdr3_aa: CASSEYREETQYF; cdr3_nt: TGTGCCAGCAGTGAATACAGAGAAGAGACCCAGTACTTC
cdr3_length: 14; d_call: -; j_call: TRBJ2-7; v_call: TRBV6-6; cdr3_aa: CASSYGQGGYEQYF; cdr3_nt: TGTGCCAGCAGTTACGGGCAGGGCGGCTACGAGCAGTACTTC
cdr3_length: 16; d_call: TRBD2; j_call: TRBJ2-3; v_call: TRBV4-3; cdr3_aa: CASSLQTSGTADTQYF; cdr3_nt: TGCGCCAGCAGCCTTCAGACTAGCGGGACTGCAGATACGCAGTATTTT
cdr3_length: 14; d_call: -; j_call: TRBJ1-2; v_call: TRBV28; cdr3_aa: CASSPGRRGDGYTF; cdr3_nt: TGTGCCAGCAGCCCCGGGAGGAGGGGCGACGGCTACACCTTC
cdr3_length: 15; d_call: -; j_call: TRBJ1-4; v_call: TRBV7-2; cdr3_aa: CASSLLGGRREKLFF; cdr3_nt: TGTGCCAGCAGCCTCCTCGGTGGGCGCCGTGAAAAACTGTTTTTT
cdr3_length: 13; d_call: TRBD1; j_call: TRBJ1-1; v_call: TRBV28; cdr3_aa: CAGGTGRPTEAFF; cdr3_nt: TGTGCCGGCGGGACAGGGAGACCCACTGAAGCTTTCTTT
cdr3_length: 14; d_call: TRBD1; j_call: TRBJ1-2; v_call: TRBV10-3; cdr3_aa: CAISDPDRAHGYTF; cdr3_nt: TGTGCCATCAGTGATCCCGACAGGGCCCATGGCTACACCTTC
cdr3_length: 15; d_call: -; j_call: TRBJ2-4; v_call: TRBV2; cdr3_aa: CASSEVGQGTNIQYF; cdr3_nt: TGTGCCAGCAGTGAAGTGGGGCAGGGGACGAACATTCAGTACTTC
cdr3_length: 14; d_call: TRBD2; j_call: TRBJ2-1; v_call: TRBV7-2; cdr3_aa: CASSPPGAGGEQFF; cdr3_nt: TGTGCCAGCAGCCCGCCGGGGGCGGGAGGGGAGCAGTTCTTC
cdr3_length: 17; d_call: -; j_call: TRBJ1-5; v_call: TRBV2; cdr3_aa: CASDRDTETGVGQPQHF; cdr3_nt: TGTGCCAGCGACCGGGACACCGAGACGGGTGTAGGTCAGCCCCAGCATTTT
cdr3_length: 14; d_call: TRBD1; j_call: TRBJ1-4; v_call: TRBV4-3; cdr3_aa: CASSHQTGNEKLFF; cdr3_nt: TGCGCCAGCAGCCACCAGACAGGGAATGAAAAACTGTTTTTT
cdr3_length: 13; d_call: -; j_call: TRBJ2-7; v_call: TRBV10-3; cdr3_aa: CAISESDSYEQYF; cdr3_nt: TGTGCCATCAGTGAGTCTGACAGCTACGAGCAGTACTTC
cdr3_length: 13; d_call: -; j_call: TRBJ2-7; v_call: TRBV27; cdr3_aa: CASSGQGMDEQYF; cdr3_nt: TGTGCCAGCAGCGGCCAGGGAATGGACGAGCAGTACTTC
cdr3_length: 13; d_call: TRBD1; j_call: TRBJ1-1; v_call: TRBV2; cdr3_aa: CASRTDGTGEAFF; cdr3_nt: TGTGCCAGCAGAACCGACGGGACAGGGGAAGCTTTCTTT
cdr3_length: 15; d_call: -; j_call: TRBJ2-1; v_call: TRBV11-3; cdr3_aa: CASSPGGTENNEQFF; cdr3_nt: TGTGCCAGCAGCCCCGGAGGGACGGAGAACAATGAGCAGTTCTTC
cdr3_length: 13; d_call: -; j_call: TRBJ2-5; v_call: TRBV5-6; cdr3_aa: CASSFYSIWTQYF; cdr3_nt: TGTGCCAGCAGCTTTTACAGTATTTGGACCCAGTACTTC
cdr3_length: 15; d_call: TRBD1; j_call: TRBJ1-1; v_call: TRBV6-1; cdr3_aa: CASTRPDRGNTEAFF; cdr3_nt: TGTGCCAGCACCCGTCCAGACAGGGGGAACACTGAAGCTTTCTTT
cdr3_length: 15; d_call: -; j_call: TRBJ2-7; v_call: TRBV15; cdr3_aa: CATSRGARELDEQYF; cdr3_nt: TGTGCCACCAGCAGAGGGGCGAGGGAATTGGACGAGCAGTACTTC
cdr3_length: 15; d_call: -; j_call: TRBJ2-1; v_call: TRBV27; cdr3_aa: CASTPQGGSYNEQFF; cdr3_nt: TGTGCCAGCACCCCGCAGGGGGGATCATACAATGAGCAGTTCTTC